A single sample gave rise to the 10 T cell receptor beta chains below, sequenced in a study of blood T cell repertoires in COVID-19. The repertoire was sequenced with immunoSEQ multiplex PCR; TCRdb's copy has only in-frame clones and lacks some. In the table there are approximately 300,000 clones, roughly 84% of which are singletons. The sequencing sample was made of peripheral blood. The receptors originated from a person aged 70 to 85 with COVID-19, enrolled during active disease.

This chain joins TRBV7-9 and TRBJ2-5, with 8 bases identical to TRBD1. Germline lookup yields CDR1 SEHNR and CDR2 FQNEAQ (reference sequence). CDR3 length: 14 amino acids. V was pared by 5 bases and J by 7 bases, with 9 bases of the junction left unmatched. In DNA, the CDR3 is TGTGCCAGCAGCATTGGACAGGGCCCGAGGACCCAGTACTTC. This encodes CASSIGQGPRTQYF.

V is TRBV29-1 and J is TRBJ2-1; TRBD2 matches at 7 bases. The CDR3 sequence is 15 residues long. V lost 5 bases, J lost 7 bases, and 14 bases stayed unmatched. The germline V gene encodes CDR1 SQVTM and CDR2 ANQGSEA. CDR3 in DNA: TGCAGCGTTCCCCATGGGGGGGGACTGTTTAATGAGCAGTTCTTC. It codes for CSVPHGGGLFNEQFF.

This chain links TRBV7-3 with TRBJ2-7, with 8 bases matching TRBD2. Trimming took 5 bases from V and 0 from J; bases not matched to a gene: 9. The germline V gene has CDR1 SGHTA and CDR2 FQGTGA. This CDR3 has 16 amino acids. Here the CDR3 reads CASSPKGRGDSYEQYF. The CDR3 DNA follows: TGTGCCAGCAGCCCCAAAGGGCGGGGGGACTCCTACGAGCAGTACTTC. Variable domain in full (rest from reference TRBV7-3 and TRBJ2-7): GAGVSQTPSNKVTEKGKYVELRCDPISGHTALYWYRQSLGQGPEFLIYFQGTGAADDSGLPNDRFFAVRPEGSVSTLKIQRTERGDSAVYLCASSPKGRGDSYEQYFGPGTRLTVT.

V usage is TRBV18 and J usage is TRBJ1-2, with 11 bases identical to TRBD1. The CDR3 has 14 amino acids. V lost 8 bases, J lost 7 bases, and 9 bases stayed unmatched. The germline V gene has CDR1 KGHSH and CDR2 LQKENI. In DNA form, the CDR3 reads TGTGCCAGCGTGTACTCCGGGACAGGGGGTGGCTACACCTTC. It yields the protein CASVYSGTGGGYTF.

As to this clone: At one boundary the junction diverges from the germline segment, which might be a read error. This chain links TRBV5-1 with TRBJ2-2; 10 bases are shared with TRBD1. CDR1 and CDR2 from the germline V gene are SGHRS and YFSETQ. The CDR3 totals 15 residues. CDR3 loop: CASNLGQGLAGELFF. The DNA for the CDR3 is TGCGCCAGCAACTTGGGACAGGGGTTGGCCGGGGAGCTGTTTTTT.

This chain links TRBV7-9 with TRBJ2-5, with a tentative D call TRBD1 (6 bases). Looked up from germline, CDR1 is SEHNR and CDR2 is FQNEAQ (reference sequence). The CDR3 has 15 amino acids. Trimming took off 5 bases at V and 5 bases at J, with 18 bases between the two ends. DNA for the CDR3: TGTGCCAGCAGCGGAACCGGGACACGATGGGAGACCCAGTACTTC. Its protein product is CASSGTGTRWETQYF. Combining the CDR3 with reference TRBV7-9 and TRBJ2-5 gives the whole variable domain DTGVSQNPRHKITKRGQNVTFRCDPISEHNRLYWYRQTLGQGPEFLTYFQNEAQLEKSRLLSDRFSAERPKGSFSTLEIQRTEQGDSAMYLCASSGTGTRWETQYFGPGTRLLVL.

This clone was seen just once. The gene calls are TRBV7-3 and TRBJ2-1; possible D gene TRBD1, 5 bases. Trimming shortened V by 4 bases and J by 3 bases, and 13 bases separated the two germline ends. The CDR3 runs 15 residues. CDR1 and CDR2 from the germline V gene are SGHTA and FQGTGA. The CDR3 coding sequence is TGTGCCAGCAGCTCCCTGGACACTGGCTACAATGAGCAGTTCTTC. Translation gives CASSSLDTGYNEQFF.

This clone was found once. CDR3 nucleotides: TGTGCCAGCAGCGAAGTTAGGACAGCCAACACCGGGGAGCTGTTTTTT. Translation: CASSEVRTANTGELFF. The rearrangement links TRBV7-9 to TRBJ2-2; weak D call: TRBD1 (6 bases). Germline CDR1 SEHNR, CDR2 FQNEAQ (reference sequence). This CDR3 is 16 amino acids long. Trimming left V 5 bases short and J 2 bases short, with 15 bases between.

This clone was recorded a few times. This sequence joins TRBV11-2 and TRBJ2-2; D uncertain. V dropped 2 bases and J dropped 7 bases, with 8 bases sitting between them. The germline gives CDR1 SGHAT, CDR2 FQNNGV. This CDR3 region has 13 residues. CDR3 sequence reads: CASSLKTGGELFF. The DNA of the CDR3 is TGTGCCAGCAGCTTAAAAACGGGCGGGGAGCTGTTTTTT.

V is TRBV6-1 and J is TRBJ1-1, with D unclear. Germline V gives CDR1 MNHNS, CDR2 SASEGT. The V end lost 6 bases, the J end lost 1 base, and 6 bases lay between the germline ends. The CDR3 covers 12 residues. The CDR3 loop is CASRQWNTEAFF. In DNA form, the CDR3 reads TGTGCCAGCAGGCAGTGGAACACTGAAGCTTTCTTT.